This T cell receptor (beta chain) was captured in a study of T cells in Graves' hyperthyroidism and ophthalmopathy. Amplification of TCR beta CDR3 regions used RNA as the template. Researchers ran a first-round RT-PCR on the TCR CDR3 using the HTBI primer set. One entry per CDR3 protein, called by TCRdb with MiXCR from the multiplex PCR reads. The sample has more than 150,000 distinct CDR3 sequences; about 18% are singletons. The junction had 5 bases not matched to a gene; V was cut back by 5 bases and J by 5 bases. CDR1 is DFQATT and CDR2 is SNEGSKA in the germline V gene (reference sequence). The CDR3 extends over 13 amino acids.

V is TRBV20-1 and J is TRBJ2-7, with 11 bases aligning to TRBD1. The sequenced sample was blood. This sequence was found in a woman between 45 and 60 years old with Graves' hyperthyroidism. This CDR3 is CSASRTGGDEQYF. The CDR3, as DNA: TGCAGTGCTTCCCGGACAGGGGGCGACGAGCAGTACTTC.